This entry is about one T cell receptor beta chain. The target antigen is unknown. These data originate in a study of cytotoxic CD8 clonotypes in ibrutinib-treated CLL. Turning to the study itself: Partial responses totalled roughly 24 and complete responses 2; after median roughly 70 months, about 15 remained remitted and roughly twelve progressed. Patients gave response samples after a median around eleven months of treatment, range 6 to 36.

Data came from immunoSEQ multiplex PCR; TCRdb stores just in-frame clones and leaves some out. The sample consists of roughly 9,000 clones, around 70% of them appearing once. Per the germline V gene, CDR1 is SGHAT and CDR2 is FQDESV (reference sequence). The junction had 15 bases not matched to a gene; V was cut back by 4 bases and J by 5 bases. The CDR3 has 18 residues. Study observations and caveats: Contraction or stability on treatment was seen for public clonotypes, which were uncommon.

J is TRBJ2-3 and V is TRBV11-1; 10 nucleotides align to TRBD2. The clonotype was recovered from a human donor with chronic lymphocytic leukemia. Sequencing used PBMCs, obtained before ibrutinib treatment. The CDR3 nucleotides read TGTGCCAGCAGCTGGCGTCTGACTAGCGGGTTTGGATTAGATACGCAGTATTTT. Translated: CASSWRLTSGFGLDTQYF.